These 2 T cell receptor beta chains were sequenced from one sample in a study of T cells in Graves' hyperthyroidism and ophthalmopathy. RNA transcripts gave rise to amplified TCR beta CDR3 regions. HTBI primers were the set used in a first-round RT-PCR of the TCR CDR3. TCRdb fed the multiplex PCR reads into MiXCR, producing one record per CDR3 protein. The sample holds about 350,000 distinct CDR3 sequences, about a fifth seen once. Sequencing used blood. These receptors all come from a woman between 18 and 29 years old with Graves' hyperthyroidism.

V gene TRBV12-3 or TRBV12-4 combines with J gene TRBJ2-5, with 8 nucleotides matching TRBD1. The CDR3 runs 14 residues. The V segment lost 6 bases and the J segment 4 bases; nucleotides outside the gene matches: 7. The CDR3: CASSQDRGGETQYF. In DNA form, the CDR3 reads TGTGCCAGCAGCCAAGACAGGGGAGGAGAGACCCAGTACTTC.

The sample holds many counts of this clonotype. The gene calls are TRBV27 and TRBJ1-1; D uncertain. In germline, CDR1 is MNHEY, CDR2 SMNVEV (reference sequence). This CDR3 has 16 residues. V lost 8 bases to trimming and J lost 1 base, with 20 bases between them. CDR3 in amino acids: CASSEVWWQKNTEAFF. CDR3 bases: TGTGCCAGCTCTGAAGTGTGGTGGCAAAAGAACACTGAAGCTTTCTTT.